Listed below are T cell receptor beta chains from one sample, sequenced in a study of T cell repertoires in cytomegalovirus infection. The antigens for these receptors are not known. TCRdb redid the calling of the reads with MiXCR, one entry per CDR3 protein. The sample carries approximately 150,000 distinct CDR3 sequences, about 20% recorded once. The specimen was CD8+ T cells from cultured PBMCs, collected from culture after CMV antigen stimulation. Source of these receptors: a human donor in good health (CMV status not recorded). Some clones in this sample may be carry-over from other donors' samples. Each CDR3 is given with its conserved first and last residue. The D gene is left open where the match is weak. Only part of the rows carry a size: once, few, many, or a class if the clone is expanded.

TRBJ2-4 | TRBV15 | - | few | CATSRPREYAKNIQYF | TGTGCCACCAGCAGACCCAGGGAGTACGCCAAAAACATTCAGTACTTC
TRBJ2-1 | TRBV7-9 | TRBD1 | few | CASFRSVRDRGKFF | TGTGCCAGCTTTCGGAGTGTAAGGGACAGGGGCAAGTTCTTC
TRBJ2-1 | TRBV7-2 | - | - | CASSLVRTEINF | TGTGCCAGCAGCTTAGTACGGACCGAGATCAATTTC
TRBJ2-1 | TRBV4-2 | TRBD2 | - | CASSPMDSGGAYNEQFF | TGTGCCAGCAGCCCCATGGATAGCGGGGGGGCTTATAATGAGCAGTTCTTC
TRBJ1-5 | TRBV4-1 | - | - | CASSHQAGVPNQPQHF | TGCGCCAGCAGCCACCAGGCAGGAGTTCCTAATCAGCCCCAGCATTTT
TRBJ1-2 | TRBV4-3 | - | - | CASSQERWDGYTF | TGCGCCAGCAGCCAAGAGCGATGGGATGGCTACACCTTC
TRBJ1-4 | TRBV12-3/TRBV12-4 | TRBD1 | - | CASTQFPGQGSGNEKLFF | TGTGCCAGCACCCAATTCCCGGGACAGGGAAGTGGTAATGAAAAACTGTTTTTT
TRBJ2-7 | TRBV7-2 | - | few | CASSYPGVSYEQYF | TGTGCCAGCAGCTACCCAGGAGTCTCCTACGAGCAGTACTTC
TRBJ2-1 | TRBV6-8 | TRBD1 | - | CASTRQGANNEQFF | TGTGCCAGCACCCGACAGGGGGCAAACAATGAGCAGTTCTTC
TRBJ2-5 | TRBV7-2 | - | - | CASSMEGQIQETQYF | TGTGCCAGCAGCATGGAGGGACAGATCCAAGAGACCCAGTACTTC
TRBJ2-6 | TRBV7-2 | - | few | CASSTHSWTERPNVLTF | TGTGCCAGCAGCACTCACTCCTGGACGGAGCGGCCCAACGTCCTGACTTTC
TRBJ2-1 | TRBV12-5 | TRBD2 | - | CASGLFRGEINNEQFF | TGTGCTAGTGGTTTGTTCCGGGGGGAAATAAACAATGAGCAGTTCTTC
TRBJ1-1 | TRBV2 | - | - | CASSIGEAFF | TGTGCCAGCAGTATTGGGGAAGCTTTCTTT
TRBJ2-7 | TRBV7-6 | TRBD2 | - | CASSPRRGAYEQYF | TGTGCCAGCAGCCCCCGGCGGGGGGCCTACGAGCAGTACTTC
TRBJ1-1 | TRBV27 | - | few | CASRIRGGRTEAFF | TGTGCCAGCAGGATACGGGGGGGCCGGACTGAAGCTTTCTTT
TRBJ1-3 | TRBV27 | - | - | CASSFEPESSGNTIYF | TGTGCCAGCAGTTTCGAGCCGGAGAGCTCTGGAAACACCATATATTTT
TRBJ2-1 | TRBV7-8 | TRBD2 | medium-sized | CASSLEGTINNEQFF | TGTGCCAGCAGCTTAGAGGGGACTATAAACAATGAGCAGTTCTTC
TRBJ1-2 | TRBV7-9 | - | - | CASSSLRDVYYGYTF | TGTGCCAGCAGCTCCTTGAGGGACGTCTACTATGGCTACACCTTC
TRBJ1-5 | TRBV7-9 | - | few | CASSPTQGWGQHF | TGTGCCAGCAGCCCTACTCAGGGTTGGGGCCAGCATTTT
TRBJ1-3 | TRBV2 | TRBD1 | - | CASSEGGQGWVSGNTIYF | TGTGCCAGCAGTGAAGGCGGACAGGGGTGGGTCTCTGGAAACACCATATATTTT
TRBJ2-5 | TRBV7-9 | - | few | CASSLAGQIQETQYF | TGTGCCAGCAGCTTAGCTGGTCAGATACAAGAGACCCAGTACTTC
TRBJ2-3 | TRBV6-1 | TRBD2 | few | CASSRLAGGPTDTQYF | TGTGCCAGCAGCAGACTAGCGGGGGGACCGACAGATACGCAGTATTTT
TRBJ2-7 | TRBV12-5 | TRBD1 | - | CASGRRDSNSYEQYF | TGTGCTAGTGGACGCCGGGACAGCAATTCCTACGAGCAGTACTTC
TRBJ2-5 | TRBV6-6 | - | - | CASREGGAIQETQYF | TGTGCCAGCAGGGAGGGGGGGGCCATTCAAGAGACCCAGTACTTC
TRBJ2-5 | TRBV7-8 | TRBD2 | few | CASSLVLTSGGAGETQYF | TGTGCCAGCAGCTTAGTGCTGACTAGCGGGGGGGCAGGGGAGACCCAGTACTTC
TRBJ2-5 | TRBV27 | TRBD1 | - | CASRPQGLGETQYF | TGTGCCAGCAGACCACAGGGGCTCGGGGAGACCCAGTACTTC
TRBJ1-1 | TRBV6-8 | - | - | CASSYEEEAFF | TGTGCCAGCAGTTACGAGGAGGAAGCTTTCTTT
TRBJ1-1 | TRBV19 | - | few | CASSIGGLTEAFF | TGTGCCAGTAGTATTGGAGGTCTCACTGAAGCTTTCTTT
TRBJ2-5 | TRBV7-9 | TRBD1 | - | CASSLIQGAGETQYF | TGTGCCAGCAGCTTAATACAGGGGGCTGGGGAGACCCAGTACTTC
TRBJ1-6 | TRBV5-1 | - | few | CASSWGSENSPLHF | TGCGCCAGCAGCTGGGGGTCTGAAAATTCACCCCTCCACTTT
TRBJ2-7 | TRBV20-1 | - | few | CSARASDKPYEQYF | TGCAGTGCTAGAGCCTCTGACAAGCCCTACGAGCAGTACTTC
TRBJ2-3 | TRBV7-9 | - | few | CASSFLAVQGEDTQYF | TGTGCCAGCAGCTTTCTGGCCGTCCAGGGTGAAGATACGCAGTATTTT
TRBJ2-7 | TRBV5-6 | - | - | CASSLTSGAYEQYF | TGTGCCAGCAGCTTGACTTCAGGGGCCTACGAGCAGTACTTC
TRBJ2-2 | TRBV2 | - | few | CASSVGTTGELFF | TGTGCCAGCAGTGTGGGGACAACCGGGGAGCTGTTTTTT
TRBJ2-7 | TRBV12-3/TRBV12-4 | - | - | CASSLEGPEGEQYF | TGTGCCAGCAGTTTAGAAGGGCCGGAGGGCGAGCAGTACTTC
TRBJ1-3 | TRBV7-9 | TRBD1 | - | CASSSSDGTAASSRAF | TGTGCCAGCAGCTCTTCTGACGGGACAGCGGCGAGCTCGCGAGCCTTT
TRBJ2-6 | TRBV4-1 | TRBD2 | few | CASRGVDRGVVSGANVLTF | TGCGCCAGCAGAGGGGTGGACCGGGGGGTTGTCTCTGGGGCCAACGTCCTGACTTTC
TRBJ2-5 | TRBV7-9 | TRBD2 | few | CAGSTSGGFYQETQYF | TGTGCCGGCAGCACTAGCGGGGGGTTCTACCAAGAGACCCAGTACTTC
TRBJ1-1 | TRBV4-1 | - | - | CASSQVSNHDTEAFF | TGCGCCAGCAGCCAAGTTTCAAATCATGACACTGAAGCTTTCTTT
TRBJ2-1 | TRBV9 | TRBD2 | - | CASSVTGGSSNEQFF | TGTGCCAGCAGCGTAACGGGGGGTTCTTCTAATGAGCAGTTCTTC
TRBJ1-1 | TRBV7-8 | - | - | CASSSSRGGGNTEAFF | TGTGCCAGCAGCTCATCTAGGGGGGGGGGGAACACTGAAGCTTTCTTT
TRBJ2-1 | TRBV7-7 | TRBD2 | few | CASSLGPLAGFYNEQFF | TGTGCTAGCAGCTTAGGACCTCTAGCGGGGTTCTACAATGAGCAGTTCTTC
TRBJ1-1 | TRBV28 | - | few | CASSLFGGYTEAFF | TGTGCCAGCAGTTTGTTCGGCGGTTACACTGAAGCTTTCTTT
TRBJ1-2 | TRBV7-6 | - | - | CASSEYTDSPRYGYTF | TGTGCCAGCAGTGAATATACGGACTCCCCGAGGTATGGCTACACCTTC
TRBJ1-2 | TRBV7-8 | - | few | CASSLLEAKNYGYTF | TGTGCCAGCAGCTTATTAGAGGCGAAGAACTATGGCTACACCTTC
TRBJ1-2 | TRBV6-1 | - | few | CASSENYGYTF | TGTGCCAGCAGCGAGAACTATGGCTACACCTTC
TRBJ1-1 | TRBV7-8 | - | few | CASSLGGRGHLLRGQNTEAFF | TGTGCCAGCAGCTTAGGGGGCAGGGGACACCTCTTAAGGGGACAGAACACTGAAGCTTTCTTT
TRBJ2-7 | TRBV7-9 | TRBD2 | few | CASSVRTSGDFEQYF | TGTGCCAGCAGCGTAAGGACTAGCGGGGATTTCGAGCAGTACTTC
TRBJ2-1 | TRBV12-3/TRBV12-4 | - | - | CASSFSVNEQFF | TGTGCCAGCAGTTTCTCGGTGAATGAGCAGTTCTTC
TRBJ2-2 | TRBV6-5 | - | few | CASSYSIGNTGELFF | TGTGCCAGCAGTTACTCGATCGGGAACACCGGGGAGCTGTTTTTT